The TCR beta chain under discussion was sequenced for a study of blood T cell repertoires in COVID-19. CDR1 MDHEN and CDR2 SYDVKM come from the germline V gene. Trimming cost V 6 bases and J 10 bases; bases outside gene matches: 4. The CDR3 sequence is 14 residues long. In the authors' methods: For nucleated cells, counts were estimated from reference gene primer amplification. Using immunoSEQ multiplex PCR, the repertoire was profiled, and TCRdb retains in-frame clones only, with some absent. V and J calls and clone size come straight from that table; D and trimming were deduced from the DNA. The top ten hold approximately 3.2% of the sample, which has about 520,000 clones, approximately 85% seen once. This clone was detected many times.

This clonotype originated in a human donor in a cohort sampled during active COVID-19. The specimen sequenced was peripheral blood. The J gene is TRBJ1-6, the V gene TRBV28, with 12 bases lining up with TRBD1. The CDR3 loop reads CASRGQGAISPLHF. In DNA, the CDR3 is TGTGCCAGCAGGGGACAGGGGGCCATCTCACCCCTCCACTTT.